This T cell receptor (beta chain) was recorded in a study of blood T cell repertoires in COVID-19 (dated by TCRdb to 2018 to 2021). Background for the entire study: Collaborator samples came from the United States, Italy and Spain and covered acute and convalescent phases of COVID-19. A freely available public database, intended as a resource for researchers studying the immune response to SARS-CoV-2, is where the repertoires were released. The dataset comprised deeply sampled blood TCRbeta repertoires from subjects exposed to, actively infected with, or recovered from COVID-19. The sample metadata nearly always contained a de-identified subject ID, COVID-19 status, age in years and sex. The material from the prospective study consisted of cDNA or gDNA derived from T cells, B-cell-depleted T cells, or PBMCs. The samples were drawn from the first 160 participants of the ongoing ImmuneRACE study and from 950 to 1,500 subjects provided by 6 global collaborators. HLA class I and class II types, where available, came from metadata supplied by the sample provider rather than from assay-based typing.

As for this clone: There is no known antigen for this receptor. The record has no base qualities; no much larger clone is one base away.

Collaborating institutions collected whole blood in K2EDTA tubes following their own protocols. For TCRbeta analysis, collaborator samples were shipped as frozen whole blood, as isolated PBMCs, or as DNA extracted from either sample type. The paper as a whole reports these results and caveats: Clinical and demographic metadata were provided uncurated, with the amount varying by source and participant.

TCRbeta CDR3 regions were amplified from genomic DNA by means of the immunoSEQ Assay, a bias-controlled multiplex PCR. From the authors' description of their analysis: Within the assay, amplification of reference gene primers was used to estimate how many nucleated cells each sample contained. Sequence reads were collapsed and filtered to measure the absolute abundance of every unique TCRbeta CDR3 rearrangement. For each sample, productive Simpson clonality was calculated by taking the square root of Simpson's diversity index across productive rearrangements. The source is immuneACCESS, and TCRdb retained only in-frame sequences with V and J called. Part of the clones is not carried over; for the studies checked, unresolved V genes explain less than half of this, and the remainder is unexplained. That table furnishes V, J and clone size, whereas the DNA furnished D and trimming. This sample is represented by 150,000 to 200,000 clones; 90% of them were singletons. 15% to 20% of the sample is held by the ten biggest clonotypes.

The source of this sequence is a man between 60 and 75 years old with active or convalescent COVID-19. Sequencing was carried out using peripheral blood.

In nucleotides, the sequence is TGTGCCAGCAGCTACAAGTCTAGCGGGACACCCACAGATACGCAGTATTTT. The encoded protein is CASSYKSSGTPTDTQYF. The rearrangement combines TRBV5-4 with TRBJ2-3; 9 middle bases align to TRBD2. Germline trimming: 3 bases from V, 2 bases from J; junction bases outside gene matches: 10. Counted from cysteine to phenylalanine, this CDR3 has 17 amino acids. Of the read, only the CDR3 DNA is kept; its 51 bases are in frame from base 1. The germline V gene (reference sequence) provides CDR1 SGHNT and CDR2 YYREEE.